The entry below describes one TCR beta chain. After isolation, RNA underwent reverse transcription to generate cDNA as the sequencing template. Measured with immunoSEQ multiplex PCR; TCRdb has only the in-frame clones, and not every one. The sample consists of 90,000 to 130,000 clones, roughly 50% of them appearing once. The data originate from a study of CD8+ T cells in alopecia areata. The treatment is: oral pan-JAK inhibitor, 5-10 mg twice daily. The CDR3 totals 13 residues. The V gene's germline CDR1 is LNHDA and CDR2 SQIVND (reference sequence). Trimming cost V 3 bases and J 4 bases, with 7 bases left between them.

This chain joins TRBV19 and TRBJ1-5; D not certain. The receptor's source is a human donor with alopecia areata. The input for sequencing was CD8+ T cells sorted from blood, taken at week 24, from a patient treated with tofacitinib. CDR3 in amino acids: CASSMNLNQPQHF. CDR3 sequence (DNA): TGTGCCAGTAGTATGAATCTGAATCAGCCCCAGCATTTT.